One and the same sample provided the 25 T cell receptor beta chains below, sequenced in a study of T cells expressing NK-cell markers. With the 5' RACE reads reprocessed, TCRdb shows one record per CDR3 protein and no DNA. Recorded here are 90,000 to 130,000 distinct CDR3 sequences; the top ten clones represent around a sixth. The sequenced sample was blood T cells: a sorted CD56 or NKG2C T cell subset, CD4+ or CD8+ T cells, or bulk PBMC T cells (not recorded which). These receptors were obtained from a woman between 18 and 70 years old in good health.

V and J are TRBV6-5 and TRBJ2-7; TCRdb's D call, TRBD1, is unchecked because there is no DNA. Per germline, CDR1 MNHEY and CDR2 SVGAGI. This CDR3 is 16 amino acids long. The CDR3 spells CASSTTRTGSSYEQYF.

This CDR3 reads CASSLDFGYEQYF. The chain recombines TRBV11-2 with TRBJ2-7. The CDR3 covers 13 residues. From germline, CDR1 is SGHAT and CDR2 FQNNGV.

The CDR3 region is CSLRQGSPYNEQFF. V is TRBV29-1 and J is TRBJ2-1; the TCRdb call, TRBD1, lacks DNA for checking. This CDR3 has 14 residues. Germline V lookup: CDR1 SQVTM, CDR2 ANQGSEA.

The chain has TRBV19 and TRBJ2-6; TCRdb proposes TRBD2, but this gene call is untestable without DNA. The CDR3 runs 14 residues. Germline CDR1 is LNHDA and CDR2 is SQIVND (reference sequence). The CDR3 is CASGEFSGANVLTF.

The J gene is TRBJ2-1, the V gene TRBV19; the D gene TCRdb calls, TRBD1, cannot be checked with no DNA. The CDR3 is 15 residues long. Per the germline V gene, CDR1 is LNHDA and CDR2 is SQIVND (reference sequence). The CDR3 spells CASSIPGGSYNEQFF.

V and J are TRBV12-3 or TRBV12-4 and TRBJ1-4. The CDR3 runs to 15 residues. CDR3 sequence reads: CASSFETKADEKLFF.

The chain couples TRBV7-9 to TRBJ2-3; there is no DNA to check the TCRdb D call of TRBD1. From germline, CDR1 is SEHNR and CDR2 FQNEAQ (reference sequence). The length of the CDR3 is 12 residues. CDR3 protein: CASSGGALTQYF.

The chain carries TRBV4-1 and TRBJ2-1. Germline CDR1 MGHRA, CDR2 YSYEKL. CDR3 size: 16 residues. CDR3 loop: CASSQREELLDNEQFF.

The rearrangement joins TRBV4-3 to TRBJ2-1; TCRdb reports TRBD2, a call that lacks DNA to check it against. The germline CDR1 and CDR2 sequences are LGHNA and YSLEER. There are 16 residues in the CDR3. Here the CDR3 reads CASSQETSGGYNEQFF.

The chain employs TRBV7-6 and TRBJ2-1; the D gene TCRdb calls, TRBD2, cannot be checked with no DNA. CDR1 is SGHVS, CDR2 FNYEAQ, per germline. The CDR3 is made up of 16 amino acids. This CDR3 reads CASSLDATSGYNEQFF.

The CDR3 sequence: CATSRDPLAGRDEQFF. V gene TRBV15 combines with J gene TRBJ2-1; TCRdb's D call, TRBD2, is unchecked because there is no DNA. The CDR3 runs to 16 residues. The germline CDR1 and CDR2 sequences are LNHNV and YYDKDF (reference sequence).

V gene TRBV12-3 or TRBV12-4 combines with J gene TRBJ2-1; TCRdb picks TRBD1, but there is no DNA to check that call. The CDR3 loop spans 15 amino acids. The CDR3 reads CASSLEGQGANEQFF.

The CDR3 loop reads CSARGSWGDTEAFF. The genes are TRBV20-1 and TRBJ1-1; TCRdb indicates TRBD1, and absent DNA this call remains unverified. This CDR3 region has 14 residues. The V gene's germline CDR1 is DFQATT and CDR2 SNEGSKA (reference sequence).

The chain joins TRBV7-8 to TRBJ2-1. Germline-derived CDR1 and CDR2 are SGHVS and FQNEAQ. The CDR3 length is 12 residues. The CDR3 reads CASKGPEANSLF.

This chain uses TRBV13 with TRBJ2-1; TCRdb's assignment of TRBD1 cannot be checked, as there is no DNA. The germline V gene encodes CDR1 PRHDT and CDR2 FYEKMQ (reference sequence). The CDR3 sequence is 16 residues long. CDR3: CASSFGGALNYNEQFF.

The rearrangement joins TRBV10-3 to TRBJ2-5; the D gene TCRdb calls, TRBD2, cannot be checked with no DNA. Germline V CDR1 and CDR2: ENHRY, SYGVKD. The CDR3 is 14 residues long. The chain's CDR3 is CAISDPGLQETQYF.

The rearrangement uses TRBV27 and TRBJ1-1. Germline V lookup: CDR1 MNHEY, CDR2 SMNVEV (reference sequence). This CDR3 region has 14 residues. CDR3 amino acids: CACGAGGGNTEAFF.

This chain links TRBV9 with TRBJ1-2; TCRdb outputs TRBD1, but without DNA this stays unchecked. The CDR3 contains 11 residues. Looked up from germline, CDR1 is SGDLS and CDR2 is YYNGEE. CDR3 protein: CASGQINGYTF.

The chain recombines TRBV15 with TRBJ1-5; TCRdb reports TRBD1, a call that lacks DNA to check it against. This CDR3 is built from 15 residues. Germline values: CDR1 LNHNV, CDR2 YYDKDF (reference sequence). CDR3: CATSRDGGGGQPQHF. The whole variable domain, remainder taken from reference TRBV15 and TRBJ1-5, is DAMVIQNPRYQVTQFGKPVTLSCSQTLNHNVMYWYQQKSSQAPKLLFHYYDKDFNNEADTPDNFQSRRPNTSFCFLDIRSPGLGDTAMYLCATSRDGGGGQPQHFGDGTRLSIL.

This rearrangement joins TRBV29-1 to TRBJ2-5. The CDR3 covers 13 residues. Per germline, CDR1 SQVTM and CDR2 ANQGSEA. CDR3 in amino acids: CSVEGYSKETQYF.

V gene TRBV28 combines with J gene TRBJ2-2. Germline V gene data show CDR1 as MDHEN and CDR2 as SYDVKM. The CDR3 runs to 14 residues. CDR3 sequence: CASSLFYSTGELFF. The variable domain in full, completed from reference TRBV28 and TRBJ2-2, reads DVKVTQSSRYLVKRTGEKVFLECVQDMDHENMFWYRQDPGLGLRLIYFSYDVKMKEKGDIPEGYSVSREKKERFSLILESASTNQTSMYLCASSLFYSTGELFFGEGSRLTVL.

The chain combines TRBV4-3 with TRBJ1-3; the D call of TRBD1 rests on TCRdb alone, since no DNA is present to check it. CDR1 is LGHNA, CDR2 YSLEER, per germline. This CDR3 comprises 16 residues. The CDR3: CASSQVSQGAGNTIYF.

The V gene is TRBV20-1, the J gene TRBJ1-2. The CDR3 has 12 residues. Germline CDR1 and CDR2: DFQATT and SNEGSKA (reference sequence). CDR3 residues: CSGRFLNYGYTF.

The chain recombines TRBV7-9 with TRBJ2-1. The CDR3 is 15 amino acids. CDR1 and CDR2 (germline): SEHNR, FQNEAQ (reference sequence). This chain's CDR3 is CASSLGGGPYNEQFF.

The CDR3 is CASSLREGPRELFF. The rearrangement uses TRBV27 and TRBJ2-2; TCRdb picks TRBD2, but there is no DNA to check that call. This CDR3 contains 14 residues. Germline V CDR1 and CDR2: MNHEY, SMNVEV (reference sequence).